This T cell receptor (beta chain) was identified during a study of metastatic and nonmetastatic thyroid tumors (dated by TCRdb to about 2020). About the full investigation: The researchers compared repertoires between peripheral blood samples and tumor or nodule tissue samples from patients with malignant or benign thyroid disease.

No treatment had been received by any patient before thyroid surgery. Patient clinical samples collected from the early 2010s to the late 2010s were retrospectively analysed using T-cell receptor beta sequencing. Comment on this clone: There is no known antigen for this receptor. Base qualities are missing; no much larger clone stands one base away.

Library preparation was by PCR. TCRdb shows the sequencer as Illumina HiSeq 4000. High-throughput sequencing was used to profile the TCR beta-chain CDR3 region of each patient. The study's own analysis went as follows. A classifier to discriminate distant-metastatic papillary thyroid cancer patients was built from CDR3 differences across clinicopathological groups. The Shannon index was used to assess repertoire diversity, and the Morisita-Horn index was used to assess tumor-blood repertoire similarity. TCRdb applied fastp at Q25 and MiXCR to the public reads, then kept only in-frame beta chains. The V and J calls follow TCRdb's processing rather than the paper's. For this sample there are about 42,000 clones; 12% appear just once. The ten largest account for approximately 10% of the sample. The investigation overall reported the following: TCR beta diversity was reported as significantly higher in malignant tumors than in benign nodules, in both blood and tumor samples.

CDR1 and CDR2, looked up from the germline V gene, are MNHEY and SVGAGI. The trim is 0 bases for V and 2 bases for J, with a gap of 8 bases between the germline ends. There are 14 amino acids in the CDR3, from cysteine to phenylalanine inclusive. Solely the CDR3 DNA is kept, with 42 bases framed from the first base. The receptor was derived from a male donor with papillary thyroid cancer or a benign thyroid nodule (not recorded which). Some clones in this sample may be carry-over from other donors' samples. Rearrangement joined TRBV6-5 to TRBJ2-7, with no D gene named confidently. Sequencing was performed on blood. CDR3 reads: CASSYSRQAYEQYF. In nucleotide form, the sequence is TGTGCCAGCAGTTACTCTCGGCAAGCCTACGAGCAGTACTTC.